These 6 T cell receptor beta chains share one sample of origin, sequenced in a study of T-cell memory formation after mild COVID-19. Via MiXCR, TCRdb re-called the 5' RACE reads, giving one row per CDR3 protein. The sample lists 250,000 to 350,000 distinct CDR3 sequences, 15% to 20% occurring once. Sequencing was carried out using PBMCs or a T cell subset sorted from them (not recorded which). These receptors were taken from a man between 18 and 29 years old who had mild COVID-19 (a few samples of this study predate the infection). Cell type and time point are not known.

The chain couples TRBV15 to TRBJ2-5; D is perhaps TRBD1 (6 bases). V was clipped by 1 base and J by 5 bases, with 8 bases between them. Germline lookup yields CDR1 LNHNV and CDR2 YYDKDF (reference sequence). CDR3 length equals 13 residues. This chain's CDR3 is CATSRGTGETQYF. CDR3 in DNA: TGTGCCACCAGCAGAGGAACAGGGGAGACCCAGTACTTC.

The CDR3 nucleotides read TGTGCCAGCTCCCGTACCCCGAGTAGGTACACTGAAGCTTTCTTT. Protein sequence: CASSRTPSRYTEAFF. The rearrangement uses TRBV27 and TRBJ1-1, with D uncertain. Per germline, CDR1 MNHEY and CDR2 SMNVEV (reference sequence). Trimming shortened V by 8 bases and J by 3 bases, and 19 bases separated the two germline ends. This CDR3 has 15 amino acids.

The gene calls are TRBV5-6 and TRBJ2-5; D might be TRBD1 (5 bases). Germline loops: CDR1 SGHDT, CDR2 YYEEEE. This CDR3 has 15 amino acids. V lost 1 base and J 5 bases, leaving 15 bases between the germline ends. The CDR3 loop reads CASSLRSGPGETQYF. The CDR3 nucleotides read TGTGCCAGCAGCTTGAGGTCAGGGCCTGGCGAGACCCAGTACTTC.

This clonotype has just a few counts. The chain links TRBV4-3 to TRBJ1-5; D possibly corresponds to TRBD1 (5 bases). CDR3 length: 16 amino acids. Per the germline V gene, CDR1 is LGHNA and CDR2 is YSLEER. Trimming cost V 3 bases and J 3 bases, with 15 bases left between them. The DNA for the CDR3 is TGCGCCAGCAGCCAGGGGTGGGGCAGGGACAATCAGCCCCAGCATTTT. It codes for CASSQGWGRDNQPQHF.

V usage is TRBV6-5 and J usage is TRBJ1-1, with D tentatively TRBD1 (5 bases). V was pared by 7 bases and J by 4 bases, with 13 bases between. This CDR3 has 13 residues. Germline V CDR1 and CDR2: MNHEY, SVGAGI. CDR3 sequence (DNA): TGTGCCAGCACCCGCTGGGGCGGCACTGAAGCTTTCTTT. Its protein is CASTRWGGTEAFF.

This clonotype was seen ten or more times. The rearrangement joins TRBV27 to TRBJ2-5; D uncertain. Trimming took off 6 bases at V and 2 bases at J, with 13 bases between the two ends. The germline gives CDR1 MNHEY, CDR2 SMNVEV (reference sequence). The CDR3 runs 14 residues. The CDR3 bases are TGTGCCAGCAGGGGGTGGGGTCCTCAAGAGACCCAGTACTTC. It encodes CASRGWGPQETQYF.